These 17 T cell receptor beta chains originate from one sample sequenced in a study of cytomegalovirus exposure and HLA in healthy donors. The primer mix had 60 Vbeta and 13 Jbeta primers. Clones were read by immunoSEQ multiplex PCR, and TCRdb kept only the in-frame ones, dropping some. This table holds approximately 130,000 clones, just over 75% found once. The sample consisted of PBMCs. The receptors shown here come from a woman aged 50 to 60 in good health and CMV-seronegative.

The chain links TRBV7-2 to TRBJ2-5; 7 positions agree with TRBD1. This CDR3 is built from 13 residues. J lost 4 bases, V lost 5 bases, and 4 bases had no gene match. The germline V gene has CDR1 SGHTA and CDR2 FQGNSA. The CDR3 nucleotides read TGTGCCAGCAGCCTACAGGGGCTAGAGACCCAGTACTTC. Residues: CASSLQGLETQYF.

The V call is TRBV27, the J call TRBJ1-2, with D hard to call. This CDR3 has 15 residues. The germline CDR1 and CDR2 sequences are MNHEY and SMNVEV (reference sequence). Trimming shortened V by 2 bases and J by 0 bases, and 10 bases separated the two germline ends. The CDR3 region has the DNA TGTGCCAGCAGTTTAGTCAGTGGCTCTAACTATGGCTACACCTTC. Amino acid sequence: CASSLVSGSNYGYTF.

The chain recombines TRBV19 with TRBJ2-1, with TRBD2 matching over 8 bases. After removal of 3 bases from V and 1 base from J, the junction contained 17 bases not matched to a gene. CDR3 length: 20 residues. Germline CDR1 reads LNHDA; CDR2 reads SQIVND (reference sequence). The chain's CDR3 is CASSIRSWGTREFSYNEQFF. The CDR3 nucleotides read TGTGCCAGTAGTATCCGTTCCTGGGGGACTAGGGAGTTTTCCTACAATGAGCAGTTCTTC.

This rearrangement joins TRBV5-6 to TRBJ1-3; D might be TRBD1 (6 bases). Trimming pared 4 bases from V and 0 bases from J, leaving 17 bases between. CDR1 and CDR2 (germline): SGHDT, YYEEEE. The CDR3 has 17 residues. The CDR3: CASSRDRTLNSGNTIYF. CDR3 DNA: TGTGCCAGCAGCCGTGACAGGACCCTAAACTCTGGAAACACCATATATTTT.

The CDR3 nucleotides are TGTGCCAGCAGCGTAAGGACAGGGGGCGACGAGCAGTACTTC. Translating it yields CASSVRTGGDEQYF. The rearrangement joins TRBV7-9 to TRBJ2-7; 11 bases align to TRBD1. This CDR3 spans 14 amino acids. V trimming: 5 bases; J trimming: 5 bases; junction bases outside the gene matches: 5. Germline V gene data show CDR1 as SEHNR and CDR2 as FQNEAQ (reference sequence).

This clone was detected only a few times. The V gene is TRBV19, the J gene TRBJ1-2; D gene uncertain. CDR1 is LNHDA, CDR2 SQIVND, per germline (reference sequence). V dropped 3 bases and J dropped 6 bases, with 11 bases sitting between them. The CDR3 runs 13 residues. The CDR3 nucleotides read TGTGCCAGTAGTATCCGTTCGGTCGATGGCTACACCTTC. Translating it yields CASSIRSVDGYTF.

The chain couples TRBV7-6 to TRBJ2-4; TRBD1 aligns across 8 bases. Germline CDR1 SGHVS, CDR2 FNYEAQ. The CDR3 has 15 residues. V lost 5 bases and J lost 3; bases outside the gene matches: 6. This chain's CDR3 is CASSPLQGGKNIQYF. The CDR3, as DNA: TGTGCCAGCAGCCCCCTACAGGGGGGCAAAAACATTCAGTACTTC. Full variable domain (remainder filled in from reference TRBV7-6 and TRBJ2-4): GAGVSQSPRYKVTKRGQDVALRCDPISGHVSLYWYRQALGQGPEFLTYFNYEAQQDKSGLPNDRFSAERPEGSISTLTIQRTEQRDSAMYRCASSPLQGGKNIQYFGAGTRLSVL.

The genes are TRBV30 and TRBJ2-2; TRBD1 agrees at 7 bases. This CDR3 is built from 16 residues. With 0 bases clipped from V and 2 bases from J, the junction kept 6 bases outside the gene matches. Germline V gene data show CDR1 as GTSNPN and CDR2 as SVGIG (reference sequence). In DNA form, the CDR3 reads TGTGCCTGGAGTGTACTAAGGGGGCCTAACACCGGGGAGCTGTTTTTT. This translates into CAWSVLRGPNTGELFF.

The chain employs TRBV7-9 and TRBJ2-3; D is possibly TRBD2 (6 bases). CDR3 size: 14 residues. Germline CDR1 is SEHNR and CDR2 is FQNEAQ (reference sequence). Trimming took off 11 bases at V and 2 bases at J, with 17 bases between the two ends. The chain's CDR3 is CASPRDSNTDTQYF. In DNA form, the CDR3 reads TGTGCCTCCCCCCGGGACTCCAACACAGATACGCAGTATTTT. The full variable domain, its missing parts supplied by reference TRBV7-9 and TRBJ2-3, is DTGVSQNPRHKITKRGQNVTFRCDPISEHNRLYWYRQTLGQGPEFLTYFQNEAQLEKSRLLSDRFSAERPKGSFSTLEIQRTEQGDSAMYLCASPRDSNTDTQYFGPGTRLTVL.

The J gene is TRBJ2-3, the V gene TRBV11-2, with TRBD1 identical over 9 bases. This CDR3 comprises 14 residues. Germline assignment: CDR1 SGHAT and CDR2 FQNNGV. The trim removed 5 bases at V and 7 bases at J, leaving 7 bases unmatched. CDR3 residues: CASSRDRASNTQYF. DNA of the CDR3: TGTGCCAGCAGCAGGGACAGGGCTTCAAATACGCAGTATTTT.

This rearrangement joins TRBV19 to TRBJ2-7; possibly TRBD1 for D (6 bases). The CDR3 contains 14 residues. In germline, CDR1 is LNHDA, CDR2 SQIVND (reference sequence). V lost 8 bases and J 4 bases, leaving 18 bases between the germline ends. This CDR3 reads CASSGTQLPYEQYV. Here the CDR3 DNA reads TGTGCCAGTTCTGGGACACAACTCCCGTACGAGCAGTACGTC.

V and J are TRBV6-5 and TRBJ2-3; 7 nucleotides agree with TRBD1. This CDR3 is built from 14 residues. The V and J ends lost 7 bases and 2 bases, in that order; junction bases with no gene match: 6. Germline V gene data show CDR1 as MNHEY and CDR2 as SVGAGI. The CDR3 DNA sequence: TGTGCCAGCACTCGGGACAGCTACACAGATACGCAGTATTTT. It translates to CASTRDSYTDTQYF.

The CDR3 DNA reads TGTGCCAGCAGCGTAGTAACAGGGCAGTTTCCTGGAAACACCATATATTTT. The encoded protein is CASSVVTGQFPGNTIYF. The chain links TRBV9 to TRBJ1-3; D possibly corresponds to TRBD1 (6 bases). The V gene's germline CDR1 is SGDLS and CDR2 YYNGEE. V lost 0 bases, J lost 2 bases, and 15 bases lay in between. This CDR3 comprises 17 residues.

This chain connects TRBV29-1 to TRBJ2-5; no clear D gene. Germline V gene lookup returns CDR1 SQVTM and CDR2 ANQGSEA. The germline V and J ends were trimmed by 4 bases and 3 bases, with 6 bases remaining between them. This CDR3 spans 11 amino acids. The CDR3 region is CSVGLEETQYF. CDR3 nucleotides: TGCAGCGTTGGACTCGAAGAGACCCAGTACTTC.

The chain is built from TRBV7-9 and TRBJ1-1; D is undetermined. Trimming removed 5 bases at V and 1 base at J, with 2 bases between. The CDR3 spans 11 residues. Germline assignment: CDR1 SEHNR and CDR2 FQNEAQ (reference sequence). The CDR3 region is CASSQNTEAFF. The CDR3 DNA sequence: TGTGCCAGCAGCCAGAACACTGAAGCTTTCTTT.

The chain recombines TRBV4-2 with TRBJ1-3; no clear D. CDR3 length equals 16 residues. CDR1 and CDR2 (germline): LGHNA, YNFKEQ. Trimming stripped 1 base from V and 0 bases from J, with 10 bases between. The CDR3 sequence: CASSQVATYSGNTIYF. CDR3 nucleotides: TGTGCCAGCAGCCAAGTCGCCACCTACTCTGGAAACACCATATATTTT.

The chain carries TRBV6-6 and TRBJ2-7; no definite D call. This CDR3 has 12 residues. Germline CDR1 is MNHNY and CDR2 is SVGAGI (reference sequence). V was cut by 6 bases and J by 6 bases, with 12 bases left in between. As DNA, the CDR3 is TGTGCCAGCAGCGACTCCCAAGGCGAGCAGTACTTC. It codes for CASSDSQGEQYF.